This TCR beta chain derives from a study of cytomegalovirus exposure and HLA in healthy donors. Background on the study: The same platform as the 500 to 700 first-cohort repertoires was used for the 120 validation repertoires, a later analysis reported.

The CDR3 sequence is 13 residues long. From germline, CDR1 is SGHTA and CDR2 FQGNSA. Deletions cut 4 bases from V and 0 bases from J, with 6 bases between. Sequencing used immunoSEQ multiplex PCR; TCRdb keeps in-frame clones, though not all of them. The profile shows 150,000 or so clones, approximately 92% of them singletons. What was sequenced was PBMCs. V usage is TRBV7-2 and J usage is TRBJ1-1; D unresolved. The TCR sequence derives from a woman in her late teens or twenties in good health and CMV-seronegative. The CDR3 sequence: CASSSYLNTEAFF. The CDR3, as DNA: TGTGCCAGCAGCTCATACTTGAACACTGAAGCTTTCTTT.